This TCR beta chain was obtained from a study of CD8 T cells in Susac syndrome. Germline CDR1 reads SGHTA; CDR2 reads FQGNSA. The CDR3 totals 16 residues. The V gene lost 3 bases and the J gene lost 0 bases, with 12 bases spanning the gap. RNA in amounts of roughly 0.5 to 1 ug was reverse transcribed with random hexamers. Amplification of TCR beta CDR3 was carried out by immunoSEQ multiplex PCR, which covered 54 Vbeta and 13 Jbeta segments. Using its own MiXCR run on the immunoSEQ multiplex PCR reads, TCRdb lists one record per CDR3 protein. The data show 170,000 or so distinct CDR3 sequences, around 93% seen once. This clonotype was seen just once. TCR beta sequencing was performed on blood CD8+ and CD4+ T cells. The CD8+ and CD4+ T cells were negatively isolated, with the TEMRA cells enriched by FACS.

Sequenced input: CD4+ T cells from PBMCs. V is TRBV7-2 and J is TRBJ2-1, with D unresolved. The TCR originated in a human donor with multiple sclerosis. The CDR3 loop reads CASSFGGLSSYNEQFF. CDR3 nucleotides: TGTGCCAGCAGCTTCGGTGGCCTTAGCTCCTACAATGAGCAGTTCTTC.